This T cell receptor beta chain appears in the sequencing data of a study of blood T cell repertoires in COVID-19. Study overall: Acute and convalescent COVID-19 specimens originated in the United States, Italy and Spain.

Data came from immunoSEQ multiplex PCR; TCRdb stores just in-frame clones and leaves some out. The repertoire holds 250,000 to 350,000 clones, with roughly nine tenths as singletons. Trimming shortened V by 5 bases and J by 7 bases, and 20 bases separated the two germline ends. CDR1 LNHDA and CDR2 SQIVND come from the germline V gene (reference sequence). This CDR3 region has 15 residues. The sequence derives from a man aged 18 to 29 with active or convalescent COVID-19. Sample: peripheral blood. V gene TRBV19 combines with J gene TRBJ1-1; D possibly corresponds to TRBD1 (6 bases). CDR3 amino acids: CASSLRAQGIVEAFF. The DNA of the CDR3 is TGTGCCAGTAGTCTACGGGCACAGGGAATCGTTGAAGCTTTCTTT.